These 16 T cell receptor beta chains were all obtained from the same sample, sequenced in a study of CD8+ T cells in alopecia areata. As for treatment: oral pan-JAK inhibitor, 5-10 mg twice daily. RNA extraction was followed by reverse transcription into cDNA, which acted as the sequencing template. The assay was immunoSEQ multiplex PCR, and TCRdb's table has in-frame clones only and misses some. Of about 40,000 clones in the sample, roughly 92% are singletons; the top ten hold 15% to 20%. The sample was CD8+ T cells sorted from blood, taken at week 24, from a patient treated with tofacitinib. The origin of the receptors is a human donor with alopecia areata.

The rearrangement uses TRBV4-1 and TRBJ2-3, with D possibly TRBD2 on 6 matching bases. Per germline, CDR1 MGHRA and CDR2 YSYEKL. V lost 1 base and J 8 bases, leaving 16 bases between the germline ends. The CDR3 is 15 amino acids. The CDR3 protein is CASSQVAGPGSTQYF. The CDR3 bases are TGCGCCAGCAGCCAAGTCGCGGGGCCTGGCAGTACGCAGTATTTT.

The chain carries TRBV4-1 and TRBJ2-3; D is tentatively TRBD1 or TRBD2 (6 bases each). Germline CDR1 is MGHRA and CDR2 is YSYEKL. Trimming shortened V by 1 base and J by 6 bases, and 14 bases separated the two germline ends. The CDR3 runs to 15 residues. The CDR3 reads CASSQGWGASDTQYF. For the CDR3, the DNA is TGCGCCAGCAGCCAAGGGTGGGGGGCCAGTGATACGCAGTATTTT.

J is TRBJ2-6 and V is TRBV7-6, with D unresolved. Trimming took off 4 bases at V and 0 bases at J, with 7 bases between the two ends. The germline gives CDR1 SGHVS, CDR2 FNYEAQ. This CDR3 has 15 residues. The CDR3 DNA follows: TGTGCCAGCAGCTCCGGTAGCTCTGGGGCCAACGTCCTGACTTTC. Its protein product is CASSSGSSGANVLTF.

This CDR3 reads CASSLIRGGRYEQYF. The CDR3 DNA sequence: TGTGCCAGCAGCTTAATCAGGGGGGGACGCTACGAGCAGTACTTC. This chain uses TRBV7-9 with TRBJ2-7; D is perhaps TRBD1 or TRBD2 (7 bases each). Germline CDR1 and CDR2: SEHNR and FQNEAQ (reference sequence). The V gene lost 2 bases and the J gene lost 3 bases, with 14 bases spanning the gap. This CDR3 region has 15 residues.

The chain recombines TRBV29-1 with TRBJ2-5; D ambiguous. V lost 0 bases and J lost 3, with 8 bases in between. In germline, CDR1 is SQVTM, CDR2 ANQGSEA. This CDR3 region has 13 residues. This CDR3 is CSVEDFGEETQYF. DNA for the CDR3: TGCAGCGTTGAAGATTTTGGGGAAGAGACCCAGTACTTC.

The V gene is TRBV19, the J gene TRBJ2-1; 10 bases map to TRBD2. Germline-derived CDR1 and CDR2 are LNHDA and SQIVND (reference sequence). The CDR3 has 15 residues. V was pared by 3 bases and J by 4 bases, with 3 bases of the junction left unmatched. In DNA form, the CDR3 reads TGTGCCAGTAGTATGCTAGCGGGGGTATACAATGAGCAGTTCTTC. It yields the protein CASSMLAGVYNEQFF. The variable domain in full, completed from reference TRBV19 and TRBJ2-1, reads DGGITQSPKYLFRKEGQNVTLSCEQNLNHDAMYWYRQDPGQGLRLIYYSQIVNDFQKGDIAEGYSVSREKKESFPLTVTSAQKNPTAFYLCASSMLAGVYNEQFFGPGTRLTVL.

The CDR3 coding sequence is TGTGCCAGCAGTAGCGTGTTACGGGATTTCGGCACTGAAGCTTTCTTT. Translation gives CASSSVLRDFGTEAFF. This chain joins TRBV28 and TRBJ1-1; D remains ambiguous. Trimming took 5 bases from V and 4 from J, leaving 20 bases between them. This CDR3 has 16 amino acids. Looked up from germline, CDR1 is MDHEN and CDR2 is SYDVKM. Filled out from reference TRBV28 and TRBJ1-1, the complete variable domain reads DVKVTQSSRYLVKRTGEKVFLECVQDMDHENMFWYRQDPGLGLRLIYFSYDVKMKEKGDIPEGYSVSREKKERFSLILESASTNQTSMYLCASSSVLRDFGTEAFFGQGTRLTVV.

The rearrangement joins TRBV7-2 to TRBJ2-1; 7 nucleotides agree with TRBD1. J was trimmed by 5 bases and V by 1 base; bases with no gene match: 8. This CDR3 comprises 16 residues. CDR1 is SGHTA and CDR2 is FQGNSA in the germline V gene. CDR3 in amino acids: CASSLVDRVRNNEQFF. The CDR3 nucleotides are TGTGCCAGCAGCTTAGTAGACAGGGTTAGGAACAATGAGCAGTTCTTC.

The chain uses TRBV27 and TRBJ2-7, with D possibly being TRBD2 (6 bases). V lost 3 bases, J lost 3 bases, and 12 bases lay in between. The CDR3 has 14 amino acids. Germline V lookup: CDR1 MNHEY, CDR2 SMNVEV (reference sequence). CDR3 amino acids: CASSLIRGSYEQYF. For the CDR3, the DNA is TGTGCCAGCAGTTTGATTCGGGGGAGCTACGAGCAGTACTTC.

The rearrangement uses TRBV27 and TRBJ2-3; 9 positions agree with TRBD2. Trimming at V came to 3 bases and at J to 2 bases, leaving 6 bases not matched to a gene. This CDR3 spans 16 amino acids. In germline, CDR1 is MNHEY, CDR2 SMNVEV (reference sequence). The CDR3 protein is CASSLLAGAHTDTQYF. The CDR3 DNA is TGTGCCAGCAGTTTGTTAGCGGGGGCCCACACAGATACGCAGTATTTT.

This rearrangement joins TRBV4-1 to TRBJ2-7, with 7 bases aligning to TRBD2. V shed 6 bases and J 7 bases; nucleotides not matched to a gene: 9. Looked up from germline, CDR1 is MGHRA and CDR2 is YSYEKL. This CDR3 has 13 amino acids. This CDR3 reads CASRREGTGEQYF. In nucleotides, the CDR3 is TGCGCCAGCAGGAGGGAGGGAACGGGGGAGCAGTACTTC.

The chain has TRBV4-1 and TRBJ2-5; TRBD2 matches at 7 bases. This CDR3 contains 17 residues. The V segment lost 0 bases and the J segment 4 bases; nucleotides outside the gene matches: 11. Germline CDR1 and CDR2: MGHRA and YSYEKL. Written as DNA, the CDR3 is TGCGCCAGCAGCCAAGATCCGGGAGGAGGGTCAGGAGAGACCCAGTACTTC. It codes for CASSQDPGGGSGETQYF.

The J gene is TRBJ2-1, the V gene TRBV27, with a tentative D call TRBD1 (5 bases). V dropped 3 bases and J dropped 5 bases, with 8 bases sitting between them. CDR1 is MNHEY and CDR2 is SMNVEV in the germline V gene (reference sequence). The CDR3 loop spans 13 amino acids. This CDR3 is CASSLGQHNEQFF. CDR3 DNA sequence: TGTGCCAGCAGTTTGGGGCAACACAATGAGCAGTTCTTC.

The chain is built from TRBV11-2 and TRBJ2-3; the match to TRBD2 covers 8 bases. The ends lost 5 bases at V and 3 bases at J; junction bases unmatched: 7. CDR1 is SGHAT, CDR2 FQNNGV, per germline. There are 15 residues in the CDR3. The CDR3 protein is CASSTGGGVTDTQYF. Here the CDR3 DNA reads TGTGCCAGCAGCACCGGGGGGGGCGTGACAGATACGCAGTATTTT.

Comments on this clone: This specimen includes other DNA sequences encoding the same CDR3. The genes are TRBV28 and TRBJ2-3; D perhaps matches TRBD2 (6 bases). The CDR3 sequence is 15 residues long. Trimming removed 9 bases from V and 4 bases from J, with 20 bases in between. Germline lookup yields CDR1 MDHEN and CDR2 SYDVKM. CDR3 nucleotide sequence: TGTGCCAGTACCGCTTTAGGGCGGGGCGCAGATACGCAGTATTTT. This codes for CASTALGRGADTQYF.

V is TRBV28 and J is TRBJ2-2; TRBD1 matches at 10 bases. This CDR3 has 17 amino acids. Germline loops: CDR1 MDHEN, CDR2 SYDVKM. V shed 7 bases and J 0 bases; nucleotides not matched to a gene: 8. The CDR3 region is CASIVGTGVANTGELFF. CDR3 DNA: TGTGCCAGCATCGTCGGGACAGGGGTAGCGAACACCGGGGAGCTGTTTTTT.